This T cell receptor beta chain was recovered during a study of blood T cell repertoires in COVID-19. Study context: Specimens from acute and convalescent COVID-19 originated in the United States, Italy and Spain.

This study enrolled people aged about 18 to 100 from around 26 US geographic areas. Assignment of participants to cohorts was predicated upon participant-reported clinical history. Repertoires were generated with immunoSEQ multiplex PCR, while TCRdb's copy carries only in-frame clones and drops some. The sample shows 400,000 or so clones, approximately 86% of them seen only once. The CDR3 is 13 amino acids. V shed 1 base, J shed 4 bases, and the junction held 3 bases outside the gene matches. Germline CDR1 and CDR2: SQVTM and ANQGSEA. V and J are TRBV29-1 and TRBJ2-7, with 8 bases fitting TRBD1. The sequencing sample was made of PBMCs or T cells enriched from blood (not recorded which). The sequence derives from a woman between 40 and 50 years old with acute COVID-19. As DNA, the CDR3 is TGCAGCGTTGAAGGCAGGGGGCAGTACGAGCAGTACTTC. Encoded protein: CSVEGRGQYEQYF.